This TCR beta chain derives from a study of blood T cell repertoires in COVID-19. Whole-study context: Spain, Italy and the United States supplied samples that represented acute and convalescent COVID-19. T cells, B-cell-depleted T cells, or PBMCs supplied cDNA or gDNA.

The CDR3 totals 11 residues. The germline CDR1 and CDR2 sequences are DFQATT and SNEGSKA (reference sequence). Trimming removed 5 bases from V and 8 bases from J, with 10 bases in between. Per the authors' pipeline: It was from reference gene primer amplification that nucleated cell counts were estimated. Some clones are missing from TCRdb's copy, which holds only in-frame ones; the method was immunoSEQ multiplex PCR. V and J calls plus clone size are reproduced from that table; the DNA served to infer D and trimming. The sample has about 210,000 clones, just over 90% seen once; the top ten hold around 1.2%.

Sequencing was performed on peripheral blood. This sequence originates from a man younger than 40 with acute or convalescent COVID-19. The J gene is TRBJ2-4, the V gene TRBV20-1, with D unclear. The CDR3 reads CSAWSQDIQYF. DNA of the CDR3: TGCAGTGCTTGGAGTCAAGACATTCAGTACTTC.